These 14 T cell receptor beta chains were all obtained from the same sample, sequenced in a study of somatic mutations in cytotoxic T cells in rheumatoid arthritis. Assay: immunoSEQ multiplex PCR; the TCRdb copy retains only in-frame clones and omits some. The sample contains approximately 20,000 clones, almost 85% of which appear only once. The source material was CD8+ T cells sorted from blood. These receptors came from a woman between 45 and 65 years old in good health.

The chain recombines TRBV4-1 with TRBJ2-7; TRBD2 aligns across 11 bases. Germline V gives CDR1 MGHRA, CDR2 YSYEKL. Germline trimming cut 3 bases from V and 4 bases from J; bases unmatched to any gene: 5. This CDR3 is 15 amino acids long. CDR3: CASSHLLAGDYEQYF. CDR3 nucleotides: TGCGCCAGCAGCCACCTACTAGCGGGGGATTACGAGCAGTACTTC.

V and J are TRBV7-9 and TRBJ1-1; no firm D call. CDR1 and CDR2 (germline): SEHNR, FQNEAQ (reference sequence). The V gene lost 1 base and the J gene lost 1 base, with 7 bases spanning the gap. The CDR3 covers 14 residues. The CDR3 is CASSLGAGNTEAFF. DNA of the CDR3: TGTGCCAGCAGCTTAGGGGCAGGGAACACTGAAGCTTTCTTT.

The rearrangement uses TRBV20-1 and TRBJ2-1; D may be TRBD1 (6 bases). This CDR3 contains 11 residues. Germline lookup yields CDR1 DFQATT and CDR2 SNEGSKA (reference sequence). Here the CDR3 reads CTTNRVNEQFF. Here the CDR3 DNA reads TGCACTACGAACAGGGTCAATGAGCAGTTCTTC.

The chain uses TRBV4-1 and TRBJ2-7; D not resolved. The length of the CDR3 is 14 residues. Looked up from germline, CDR1 is MGHRA and CDR2 is YSYEKL. The V end lost 0 bases, the J end lost 1 base, and 7 bases lay between the germline ends. CDR3 amino acids: CASSQDHSSYEQYF. The CDR3 DNA sequence: TGCGCCAGCAGCCAAGACCACTCATCCTACGAGCAGTACTTC.

V usage is TRBV7-9 and J usage is TRBJ2-7, with a weak D call TRBD2 (7 bases). The CDR3 covers 15 residues. The germline V gene encodes CDR1 SEHNR and CDR2 FQNEAQ (reference sequence). Trimming took 6 bases from V and 5 from J, leaving 20 bases between them. The CDR3 is CASRPRGARVHEQYF. The CDR3 DNA reads as TGTGCCAGCAGACCACGGGGGGCCAGGGTACACGAGCAGTACTTC.

This sequence joins TRBV28 and TRBJ2-6; D is unclear. The V end was cut by 4 bases, the J end by 2 bases, with 12 bases between. In germline, CDR1 is MDHEN, CDR2 SYDVKM. The CDR3 is 16 amino acids. This CDR3 is CASSSLTSTGANVLTF. The CDR3 nucleotides read TGTGCCAGCAGTTCCCTCACGAGCACTGGGGCCAACGTCCTGACTTTC.

The J gene is TRBJ1-2, the V gene TRBV7-5. TRBV7-5 is deemed a pseudogene. This CDR3 has 15 residues. In DNA form, the CDR3 reads TGTGTCAGAAGCTTAGAAAGGTTGGGGAGCTCTGGCTACACCTTC. This translates into CVRSLERLGSSGYTF.

The rearrangement joins TRBV9 to TRBJ2-3; D is possibly TRBD2 (6 bases). Trimming stripped 3 bases from V and 3 bases from J, with 8 bases between. The length of the CDR3 is 13 residues. Germline V lookup: CDR1 SGDLS, CDR2 YYNGEE. For the CDR3, the DNA is TGTGCCAGCAGCGCCGGGACTACAGATACGCAGTATTTT. It specifies CASSAGTTDTQYF. Drawing the rest from reference TRBV9 and TRBJ2-3, the complete variable domain is DSGVTQTPKHLITATGQRVTLRCSPRSGDLSVYWYQQSLDQGLQFLIQYYNGEERAKGNILERFSAQQFPDLHSELNLSSLELGDSALYFCASSAGTTDTQYFGPGTRLTVL.

The gene calls are TRBV6-5 and TRBJ1-1; TRBD1 agrees at 7 bases. The CDR3 runs to 16 residues. Germline V gene sequence: CDR1 MNHEY, CDR2 SVGAGI. V lost 2 bases, J lost 0 bases, and 6 bases stayed unmatched. The CDR3 DNA sequence: TGTGCCAGCAGTTACGACAGGGACGGGATGAACACTGAAGCTTTCTTT. Translated: CASSYDRDGMNTEAFF.

This sequence joins TRBV15 and TRBJ1-1, with D perhaps matching TRBD1 (5 bases). The V and J ends lost 6 bases and 1 base respectively, with 15 bases between them. CDR3 length: 15 residues. Germline lookup yields CDR1 LNHNV and CDR2 YYDKDF (reference sequence). CDR3 loop: CATRSGRGQNTEAFF. As DNA, the CDR3 is TGTGCCACCAGGAGCGGGCGGGGCCAGAACACTGAAGCTTTCTTT. The full variable domain, with the rest looked up from reference TRBV15 and TRBJ1-1, is DAMVIQNPRYQVTQFGKPVTLSCSQTLNHNVMYWYQQKSSQAPKLLFHYYDKDFNNEADTPDNFQSRRPNTSFCFLDIRSPGLGDTAMYLCATRSGRGQNTEAFFGQGTRLTVV.

This chain joins TRBV7-8 and TRBJ2-7; D gene ambiguous. The CDR3 has 13 residues. CDR1 is SGHVS, CDR2 FQNEAQ, per germline. Trimming shortened V by 6 bases and J by 5 bases, and 14 bases separated the two germline ends. The CDR3 reads CASRSNLGDEQYF. The CDR3 DNA follows: TGTGCCAGCAGATCAAACCTAGGAGACGAGCAGTACTTC.

The gene calls are TRBV7-8 and TRBJ2-5, with TRBD2 matching over 11 bases. The J segment lost 5 bases and the V segment lost 5 bases, leaving 7 bases of the junction unmatched. CDR1 and CDR2 from the germline V gene are SGHVS and FQNEAQ. This CDR3 spans 15 amino acids. The chain's CDR3 is CASSLSGGAEETQYF. The CDR3 DNA reads as TGTGCCAGCAGCCTTAGCGGGGGGGCCGAGGAGACCCAGTACTTC.

The chain is built from TRBV30 and TRBJ2-1, with D unresolved. CDR3 length: 13 residues. In germline, CDR1 is GTSNPN, CDR2 SVGIG (reference sequence). V lost 7 bases to trimming and J lost 4 bases, with 14 bases between them. The CDR3, as DNA: TGTGCCTTCACGTACCACATTTACAATGAGCAGTTCTTC. It specifies CAFTYHIYNEQFF.

The CDR3 is CASTRTATNQPQHF. In DNA form, the CDR3 reads TGTGCCAGCACCCGGACAGCTACCAATCAGCCCCAGCATTTT. This chain connects TRBV28 to TRBJ1-5, with D tentatively TRBD1 (6 bases). Trimming shortened V by 7 bases and J by 3 bases, and 13 bases separated the two germline ends. CDR1 MDHEN and CDR2 SYDVKM come from the germline V gene. The CDR3 has 14 amino acids.